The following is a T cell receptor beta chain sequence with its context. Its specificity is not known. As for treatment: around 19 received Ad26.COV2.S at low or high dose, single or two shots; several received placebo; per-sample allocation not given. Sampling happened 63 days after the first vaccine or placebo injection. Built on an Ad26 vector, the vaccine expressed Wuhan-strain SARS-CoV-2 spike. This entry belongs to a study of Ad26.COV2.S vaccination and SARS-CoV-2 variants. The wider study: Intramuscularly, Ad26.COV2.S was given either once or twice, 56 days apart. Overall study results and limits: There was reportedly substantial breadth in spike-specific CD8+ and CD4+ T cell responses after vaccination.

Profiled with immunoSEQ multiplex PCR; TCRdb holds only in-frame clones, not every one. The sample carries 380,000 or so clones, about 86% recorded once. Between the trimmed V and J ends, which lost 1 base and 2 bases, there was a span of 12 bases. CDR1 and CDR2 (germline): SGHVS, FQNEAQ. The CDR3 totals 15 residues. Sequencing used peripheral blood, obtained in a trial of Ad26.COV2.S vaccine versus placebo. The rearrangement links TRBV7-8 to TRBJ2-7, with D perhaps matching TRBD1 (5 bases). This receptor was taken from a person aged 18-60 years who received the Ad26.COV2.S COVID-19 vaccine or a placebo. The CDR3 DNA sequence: TGTGCCAGCAGCTTAGACAGTGCAGGGCCCTACGAGCAGTACTTC. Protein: CASSLDSAGPYEQYF.